This entry is about one T cell receptor beta chain. The run of the v3.0 immunoSEQ assay was at survey level. Method: immunoSEQ multiplex PCR; TCRdb's copy keeps in-frame clones and lacks some. The repertoire holds 15,000 to 20,000 clones, with under 85% as singletons. The record originates from a study of long-term antiretroviral therapy in people with HIV. In germline, CDR1 is MNHNY, CDR2 SVGAGI (reference sequence). CDR3 length: 13 amino acids. Losses at the gene ends were 4 bases for V and 6 bases for J; bases not matched to a gene: 1. The genes are TRBV6-6 and TRBJ1-5; the match to TRBD1 covers 9 bases. This receptor was obtained from a woman aged 45-60 years with HIV. Sequences were derived from unsorted PBMCs, sampled nearly 2.6 years before starting antiretroviral therapy. The DNA for the CDR3 is TGTGCCAGCAGTTGGGACAGGGCTCAGCCCCAGCATTTT. Amino acid sequence: CASSWDRAQPQHF.